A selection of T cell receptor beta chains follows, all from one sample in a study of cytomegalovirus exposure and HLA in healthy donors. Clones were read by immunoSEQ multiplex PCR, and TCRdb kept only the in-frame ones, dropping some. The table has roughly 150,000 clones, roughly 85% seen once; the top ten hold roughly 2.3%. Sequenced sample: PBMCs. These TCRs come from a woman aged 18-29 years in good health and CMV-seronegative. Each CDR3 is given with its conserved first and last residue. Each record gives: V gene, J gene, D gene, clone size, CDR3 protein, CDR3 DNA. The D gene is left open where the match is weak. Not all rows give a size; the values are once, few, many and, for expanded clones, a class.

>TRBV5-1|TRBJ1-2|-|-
CASSLGAGSEDYGYTF
TGCGCCAGCAGCTTGGGTGCAGGGTCCGAGGACTATGGCTACACCTTC
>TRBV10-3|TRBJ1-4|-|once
CAISEQGGTNEKLFF
TGTGCCATCAGTGAGCAGGGAGGAACTAATGAAAAACTGTTTTTT
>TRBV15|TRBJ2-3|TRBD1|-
CATSVNIGQGGDTQYF
TGTGCCACCAGCGTAAATATCGGACAGGGTGGAGATACGCAGTATTTT
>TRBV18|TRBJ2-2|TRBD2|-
CASSLLAGANTGELFF
TGTGCCAGCTCGCTTCTAGCGGGGGCGAACACCGGGGAGCTGTTTTTT
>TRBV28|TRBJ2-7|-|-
CASSPGDEQYF
TGTGCCAGCAGTCCAGGGGACGAGCAGTACTTC
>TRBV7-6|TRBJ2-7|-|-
CASSPLGPRHEQYF
TGTGCCAGCAGCCCACTAGGCCCCCGACACGAGCAGTACTTC
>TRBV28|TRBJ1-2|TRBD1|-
CASVRRDREGGYTF
TGTGCCAGCGTACGCCGGGACAGGGAGGGTGGCTACACCTTC
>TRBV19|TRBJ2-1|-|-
CATSDYSYNEQFF
TGTGCCACTAGCGACTACTCCTACAATGAGCAGTTCTTC
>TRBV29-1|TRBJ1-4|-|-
CSGRGGGDEKLFF
TGCAGCGGGAGGGGGGGCGGGGACGAAAAACTGTTTTTT
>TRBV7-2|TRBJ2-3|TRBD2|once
CASSLVAGRTDTQYF
TGTGCCAGCAGCTTAGTAGCGGGACGCACAGATACGCAGTATTTT
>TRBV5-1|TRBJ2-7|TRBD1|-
CASSPQGDLSYEQYF
TGCGCCAGCAGCCCCCAGGGGGACCTCAGCTACGAGCAGTACTTC
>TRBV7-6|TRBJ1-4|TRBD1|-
CASSLTGGENEKLFF
TGTGCCAGCAGCTTAACAGGGGGAGAAAATGAAAAACTGTTTTTT
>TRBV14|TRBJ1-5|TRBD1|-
CASSREQGQPQHF
TGTGCCAGCAGCCGTGAACAGGGGCAGCCCCAGCATTTT
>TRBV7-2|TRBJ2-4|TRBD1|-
CASSFGQDNIQYF
TGTGCCAGCAGCTTTGGACAGGATAACATTCAGTACTTC
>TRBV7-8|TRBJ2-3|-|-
CASRKKRQGGRTDTQYF
TGTGCCAGCAGGAAAAAAAGACAGGGAGGACGCACAGATACGCAGTATTTT